A selection of T cell receptor beta chains follows, all from one sample in a study of blood T cells in healthy people across ages. TCRdb reprocessed the 5' RACE reads via MiXCR and lists one record per CDR3 protein. The table shows approximately 1,700,000 distinct CDR3 sequences, with about two fifths occurring only once. Sequenced material: blood. The receptors were gathered from a human donor in good health. Each CDR3 is given with its conserved first and last residue. A D gene is named only where the DNA matches it firmly. For some rows the clone size is stated as once, few or many, or as a class when expanded; others skip it.

clone_size	v_call	j_call	d_call	cdr3_aa	cdr3_nt
.	TRBV6-2/TRBV6-3	TRBJ2-6	.	CTSSYIGANVLTF	TGTACCAGCAGTTACATTGGGGCCAACGTCCTGACTTTC
few	TRBV29-1	TRBJ1-1	.	CSVDISGLGTEAFF	TGCAGCGTTGATATCTCGGGTTTAGGCACTGAAGCTTTCTTT
.	TRBV7-8	TRBJ2-1	.	CASTPPGAWEQFF	TGTGCCAGCACCCCTCCGGGGGCCTGGGAGCAGTTCTTC
.	TRBV2	TRBJ2-3	.	CASSESSGLPSTDTQYF	TGTGCCAGCAGTGAATCCTCCGGTCTGCCTAGCACAGATACGCAATATTTT
.	TRBV6-2/TRBV6-3	TRBJ1-5	.	CASSSDLYQPQHF	TGTGCCAGCAGTTCGGACCTTTATCAGCCCCAGCATTTT
.	TRBV25-1	TRBJ2-2	.	CASSDNGLALINTGELFF	TGTGCCAGCAGTGATAATGGATTAGCCTTAATTAACACCGGGGAGCTGTTTTTT
few	TRBV28	TRBJ2-3	.	CASSSQLASSTDTQYF	TGTGCCAGCAGTTCCCAACTCGCCTCTAGCACAGATACGCAGTATTTT
.	TRBV7-2	TRBJ2-7	TRBD2	CASSRTSRGGEQYF	TGTGCCAGCAGTCGGACTAGCAGGGGTGGCGAGCAGTACTTC
.	TRBV6-5	TRBJ2-4	.	CASSYGSNLAREQYF	TGTGCCAGCAGTTATGGATCTAACCTCGCGAGGGAGCAGTACTTC
.	TRBV7-2	TRBJ2-1	.	CASSRESGPEQFF	TGTGCCAGCAGTCGGGAATCTGGACCGGAGCAGTTCTTC
few	TRBV7-2	TRBJ2-5	.	CASSSVKTQYF	TGTGCCAGCAGCTCGGTGAAGACCCAGTACTTC
.	TRBV11-3	TRBJ2-5	.	CASSTPQGQQETQYF	TGTGCCAGCAGCACACCACAGGGTCAACAAGAGACCCAGTACTTC
few	TRBV7-9	TRBJ2-7	.	CASSLVVLSSTYEQYF	TGTGCCAGCAGCTTAGTCGTGTTATCTTCCACCTACGAGCAGTACTTC
few	TRBV28	TRBJ2-7	.	CASTSAQYEQYF	TGTGCCAGCACCTCGGCACAGTACGAGCAGTACTTC
.	TRBV9	TRBJ2-7	TRBD1	CASSREGQGWSFGNNEQYF	TGTGCCAGCTCGAGGGAGGGACAGGGGTGGTCCTTCGGTAACAATGAGCAGTACTTC